The clone carrying this T cell receptor (beta chain) appeared many times. Its antigen remains unidentified. J was trimmed by 8 bases and V by 6 bases; bases with no gene match: 15. The CDR3 is 16 residues long. The data were obtained in a study of T cells in Graves' hyperthyroidism and ophthalmopathy. Study-level findings and limits: Expanded thyroid clonotypes (above 0.001) were mostly also found in blood.

The investigators amplified TCR beta CDR3 regions from RNA transcripts. When the TCR CDR3 underwent first-round RT-PCR, the HTBI primer set was used. TCRdb reprocessed the multiplex PCR reads with MiXCR, giving one entry per CDR3 protein. The data show more than 500,000 distinct CDR3 sequences, 12% to 15% seen once. Exclusions: uncontrolled infection, other autoimmune disease, pregnancy, lactation. Sequences were obtained from blood. V and J are TRBV12-3 or TRBV12-4 and TRBJ2-1; 8 positions agree with TRBD2. The receptor comes from a woman aged 40 to 50 with Graves' hyperthyroidism. CDR3 sequence: CASSRGSVAGTYEQFF. The CDR3 coding sequence is TGTGCCAGCAGCCGTGGGTCGGTAGCGGGAACGTATGAGCAGTTCTTC.